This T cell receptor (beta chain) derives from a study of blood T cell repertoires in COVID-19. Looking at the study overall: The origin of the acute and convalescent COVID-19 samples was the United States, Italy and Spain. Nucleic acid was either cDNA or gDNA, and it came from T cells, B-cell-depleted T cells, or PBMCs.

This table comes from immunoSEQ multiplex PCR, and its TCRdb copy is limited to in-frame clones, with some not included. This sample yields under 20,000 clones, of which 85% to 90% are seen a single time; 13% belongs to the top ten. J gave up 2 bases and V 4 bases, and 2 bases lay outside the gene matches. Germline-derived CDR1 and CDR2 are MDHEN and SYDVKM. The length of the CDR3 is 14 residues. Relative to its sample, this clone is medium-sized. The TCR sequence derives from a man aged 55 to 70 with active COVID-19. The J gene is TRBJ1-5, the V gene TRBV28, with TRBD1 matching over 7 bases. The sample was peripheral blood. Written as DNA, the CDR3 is TGTGCCAGCAGTTCCGGACAGGGCAATCAGCCCCAGCATTTT. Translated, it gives CASSSGQGNQPQHF.